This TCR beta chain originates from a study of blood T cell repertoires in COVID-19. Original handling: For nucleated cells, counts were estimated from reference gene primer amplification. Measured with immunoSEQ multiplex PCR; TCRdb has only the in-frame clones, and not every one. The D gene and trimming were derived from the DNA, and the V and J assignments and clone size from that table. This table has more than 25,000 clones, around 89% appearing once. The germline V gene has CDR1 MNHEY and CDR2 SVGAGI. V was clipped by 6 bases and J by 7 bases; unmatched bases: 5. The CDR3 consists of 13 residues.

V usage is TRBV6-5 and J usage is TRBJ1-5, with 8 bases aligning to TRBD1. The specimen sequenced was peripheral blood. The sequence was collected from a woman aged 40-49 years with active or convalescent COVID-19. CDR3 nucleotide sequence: TGTGCCAGCAGAGCAGGGGGCGACCAGCCCCAGCATTTT. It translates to CASRAGGDQPQHF.